This entry concerns a single TCR beta chain. What it binds is not known. The sample originates from a study of blood T cells in healthy people across ages. The study's findings and limits: Both naive CD4+ cell counts and diversity were greater in long-lived donors than in aged donors. Unsorted PBMCs ruled out conclusive naive versus antigen-experienced comparison. Age showed a roughly linear inverse relationship with TCR beta diversity per million T cells.

It was with a sample-barcoded 5' primer and a J-beta primer mix that a second PCR of roughly 7 to 11 cycles was run. CDR3-containing paired-end reads numbered at least 3 million in each sample. TCRdb recomputed calls from the 5' RACE reads with MiXCR, one row per CDR3 protein. This sample has hundreds of thousands of distinct CDR3 sequences, with nearly 60% found just once. Per germline, CDR1 SQVTM and CDR2 ANQGSEA. The CDR3 is 13 amino acids. V was pared by 4 bases and J by 3 bases, with 10 bases between. The TCR comes from a man in his thirties or forties in good health. The V and J genes are TRBV29-1 and TRBJ2-4, with D unresolved. The material sequenced was blood. The CDR3 protein is CSVGATDKNIQYF. DNA of the CDR3: TGCAGCGTTGGGGCGACGGACAAAAACATTCAGTACTTC.